This TCR beta chain came from a study of cytomegalovirus exposure and HLA in healthy donors. PCR was performed using 60 Vbeta and 13 Jbeta primers. Method: immunoSEQ multiplex PCR; TCRdb's copy keeps in-frame clones and lacks some. The data show more than 200,000 clones, with over 60% seen just once and 15% to 18% held by the top ten. The CDR3 totals 14 residues. The sequenced sample consisted of PBMCs. This receptor was obtained from a man aged 40-50 years in good health and CMV-seronegative. V is TRBV12-2 and J is TRBJ2-7; the table's D call of TRBD2 was not tested on the DNA. TRBV12-2 is annotated as a pseudogene. Here the CDR3 DNA reads TGTGCAAGTCGCTCGCCCGGGGGGGGCTACGAGCAGTACTTC. The encoded protein is CASRSPGGGYEQYF.